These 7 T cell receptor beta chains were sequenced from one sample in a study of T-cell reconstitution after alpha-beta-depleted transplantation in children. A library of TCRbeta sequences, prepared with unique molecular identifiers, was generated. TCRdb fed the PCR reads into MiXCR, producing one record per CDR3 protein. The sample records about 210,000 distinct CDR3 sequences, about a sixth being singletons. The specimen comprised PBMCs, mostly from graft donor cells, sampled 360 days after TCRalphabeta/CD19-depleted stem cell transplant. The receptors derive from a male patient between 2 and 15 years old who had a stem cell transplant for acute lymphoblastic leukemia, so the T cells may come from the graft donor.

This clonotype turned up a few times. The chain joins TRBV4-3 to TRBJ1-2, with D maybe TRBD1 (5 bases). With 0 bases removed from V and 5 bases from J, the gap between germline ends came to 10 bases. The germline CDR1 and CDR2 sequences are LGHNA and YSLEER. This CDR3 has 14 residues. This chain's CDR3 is CASSQDRGGYGYTF. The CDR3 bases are TGCGCCAGCAGCCAAGATCGTGGGGGGTATGGCTACACCTTC.

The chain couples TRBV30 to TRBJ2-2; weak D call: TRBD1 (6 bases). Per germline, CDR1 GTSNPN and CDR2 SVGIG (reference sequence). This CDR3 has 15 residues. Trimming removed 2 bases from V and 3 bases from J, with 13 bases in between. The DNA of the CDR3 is TGTGCCTGGAGTCAGGGGATTAGGCACACCGGGGAGCTGTTTTTT. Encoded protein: CAWSQGIRHTGELFF.

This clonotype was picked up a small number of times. The CDR3 sequence: CSGGVTGELFF. CDR3 coding DNA: TGCAGCGGAGGGGTCACCGGGGAGCTGTTTTTT. This rearrangement joins TRBV29-1 to TRBJ2-2; D may correspond to TRBD1 or TRBD2 (5 bases each). V gave up 7 bases and J gave up 4 bases, with 7 bases separating them. Looked up from germline, CDR1 is SQVTM and CDR2 is ANQGSEA. The CDR3 has 11 residues.

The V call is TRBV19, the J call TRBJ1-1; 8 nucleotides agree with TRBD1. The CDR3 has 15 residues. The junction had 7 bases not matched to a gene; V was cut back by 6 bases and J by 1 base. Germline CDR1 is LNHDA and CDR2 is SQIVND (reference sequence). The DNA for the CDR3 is TGTGCCAGTAGCGTATATGGGACAGGGAACACTGAAGCTTTCTTT. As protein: CASSVYGTGNTEAFF.

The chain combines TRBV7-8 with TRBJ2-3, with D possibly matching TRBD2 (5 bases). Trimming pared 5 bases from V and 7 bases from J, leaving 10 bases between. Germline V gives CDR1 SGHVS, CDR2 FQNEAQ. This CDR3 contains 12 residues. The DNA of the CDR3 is TGTGCCAGCAGCCCCGCTAGCAATACGCAGTATTTT. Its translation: CASSPASNTQYF.

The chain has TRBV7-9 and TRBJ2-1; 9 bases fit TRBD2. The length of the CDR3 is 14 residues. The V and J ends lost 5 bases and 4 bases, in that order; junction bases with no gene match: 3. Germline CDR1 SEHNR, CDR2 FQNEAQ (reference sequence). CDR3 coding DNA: TGTGCCAGCAGCGGCGGGGGGGAGTACAATGAGCAGTTCTTC. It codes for CASSGGGEYNEQFF.

CDR3 sequence: CSARDRGFQPQHF. CDR3 sequence (DNA): TGCAGTGCGCGGGACAGGGGGTTTCAGCCCCAGCATTTT. The chain links TRBV20-1 to TRBJ1-5; 11 bases fit TRBD1. The CDR3 covers 13 residues. Germline loops: CDR1 DFQATT, CDR2 SNEGSKA (reference sequence). The trim removed 6 bases at V and 6 bases at J, leaving 4 bases unmatched.